This passage covers 6 T cell receptor beta chains from one sample sequenced in a study of T cell repertoires and HLA-DP antigens. Generated by immunoSEQ multiplex PCR, the TCRdb table keeps only in-frame clones and is missing some. The table has 65,000 to 95,000 clones, around 77% seen once; the top ten hold 1.5% to 2%. These receptors have no known antigen. Sequenced input: CD4+ T cells from PBMCs. These TCRs come from a man in his fifties or sixties in good health and CMV-seronegative.

The chain combines TRBV10-3 with TRBJ1-3; D is undetermined. Germline V gene lookup returns CDR1 ENHRY and CDR2 SYGVKD. V was pared by 0 bases and J by 4 bases, with 4 bases between. CDR3 length: 13 residues. CDR3 protein: CAISESSGNTIYF. The CDR3 bases are TGTGCCATCAGTGAGTCCTCGGGAAACACCATATATTTT.

This rearrangement joins TRBV12-5 to TRBJ2-5, with D possibly TRBD1 on 5 matching bases. This CDR3 spans 16 amino acids. Germline values: CDR1 LGHNT, CDR2 FRNRAP. Trimming cost V 1 base and J 4 bases, with 16 bases left between them. The CDR3 reads CASGLGVQGRGETQYF. As DNA, the CDR3 is TGTGCTAGTGGTTTGGGGGTGCAGGGTCGCGGAGAGACCCAGTACTTC.

The rearrangement links TRBV11-2 to TRBJ1-1, with D perhaps TRBD1 (6 bases). The germline V gene encodes CDR1 SGHAT and CDR2 FQNNGV. Trimming took 2 bases from V and 5 from J, leaving 12 bases between them. The CDR3 totals 14 residues. DNA of the CDR3: TGTGCCAGCAGCTTACTGGTGGGGGCAACTGAAGCTTTCTTT. Amino acids: CASSLLVGATEAFF. Together with reference TRBV11-2 and TRBJ1-1, the CDR3 gives the full variable domain: EAGVAQSPRYKIIEKRQSVAFWCNPISGHATLYWYQQILGQGPKLLIQFQNNGVVDDSQLPKDRFSAERLKGVDSTLKIQPAKLEDSAVYLCASSLLVGATEAFFGQGTRLTVV.

The chain joins TRBV6-5 to TRBJ2-7, with a weak D call TRBD1 (5 bases). Germline assignment: CDR1 MNHEY and CDR2 SVGAGI. This CDR3 region has 13 residues. The V end was cut by 6 bases, the J end by 6 bases, with 15 bases between. This chain's CDR3 is CASSPDPTVEQYF. For the CDR3, the DNA is TGTGCCAGCAGCCCGGACCCGACAGTCGAGCAGTACTTC.

This clone appeared a single time. The CDR3 coding sequence is TGTGCCAGCAGTGAACAAGCGGGTAGCAATCAGCCCCAGCATTTT. Its translation: CASSEQAGSNQPQHF. The chain couples TRBV6-1 to TRBJ1-5; D unclear. Germline CDR1 reads MNHNS; CDR2 reads SASEGT. Trimming removed 2 bases from V and 0 bases from J, with 8 bases in between. This CDR3 has 15 residues.

The genes are TRBV30 and TRBJ1-2; no reliable D call. This CDR3 has 14 residues. With 1 base removed from V and 8 bases from J, the gap between germline ends came to 17 bases. Per the germline V gene, CDR1 is GTSNPN and CDR2 is SVGIG (reference sequence). The CDR3 loop is CAWSGITRVGGYTF. Here the CDR3 DNA reads TGTGCCTGGAGTGGAATAACGAGGGTCGGCGGCTACACCTTC.